These 9 T cell receptor beta chains were sequenced from one sample in a study of T-cell reconstitution after alpha-beta-depleted transplantation in children. Unique molecular identifiers were incorporated when the TCRbeta library was constructed. TCRdb re-derived calls from the PCR reads in MiXCR, one entry per CDR3 protein. The sample has over 200,000 distinct CDR3 sequences; about 8.7% are singletons. Specimen: PBMCs, mostly from graft donor cells, collected 360 days after TCRalphabeta/CD19-depleted stem cell transplant. The receptors here all came from a male patient aged 2-15 years who had a stem cell transplant for acute myeloid leukemia, so the T cells may come from the graft donor.

V usage is TRBV5-1 and J usage is TRBJ2-5, with D uncertain. Per the germline V gene, CDR1 is SGHRS and CDR2 is YFSETQ. Trimming took 5 bases from V and 5 from J, leaving 13 bases between them. There are 13 residues in the CDR3. CDR3 protein: CASRPPGRETQYF. The DNA of the CDR3 is TGCGCCAGCAGACCACCTGGGCGGGAGACCCAGTACTTC.

This clonotype was picked up many times. CDR3 nucleotides: TGTGCCAGCACCCCCGCCGGGGGGTCGGGAGAGACCCAGTACTTC. It codes for CASTPAGGSGETQYF. The chain combines TRBV12-3 or TRBV12-4 with TRBJ2-5, with 7 bases lining up with TRBD2. V shed 7 bases and J 4 bases; nucleotides not matched to a gene: 12. The CDR3 contains 15 residues.

This clonotype was seen many times. The V gene is TRBV5-1, the J gene TRBJ1-2, with 7 bases that match TRBD1. Germline V gene data show CDR1 as SGHRS and CDR2 as YFSETQ. CDR3 size: 15 residues. V shed 1 base and J 2 bases; nucleotides not matched to a gene: 5. This chain's CDR3 is CASSLRQGENYGYTF. CDR3 sequence (DNA): TGCGCCAGCAGCTTGCGGCAGGGGGAGAACTATGGCTACACCTTC. The complete variable domain, with remaining parts taken from reference TRBV5-1 and TRBJ1-2, reads KAGVTQTPRYLIKTRGQQVTLSCSPISGHRSVSWYQQTPGQGLQFLFEYFSETQRNKGNFPGRFSGRQFSNSRSEMNVSTLELGDSALYLCASSLRQGENYGYTFGSGTRLTVV.

The chain has TRBV21-1 and TRBJ1-1. TRBV21-1 constitutes a pseudogene. The CDR3 loop spans 15 amino acids. Here the CDR3 reads CASSKKADMNTEAFF. The CDR3 nucleotides are TGTGCCAGCAGCAAAAAGGCAGACATGAACACTGAAGCTTTCTTT.

There are many counts of this clonotype. The genes are TRBV20-1 and TRBJ2-5; tentatively, D is TRBD1 (6 bases). With 0 bases removed from V and 6 bases from J, the gap between germline ends came to 17 bases. Germline V lookup: CDR1 DFQATT, CDR2 SNEGSKA (reference sequence). This CDR3 comprises 15 residues. This chain's CDR3 is CSARDLRQGKKTQYF. The CDR3 coding sequence is TGCAGTGCTAGAGATCTAAGGCAGGGGAAAAAGACCCAGTACTTC.

This clonotype was counted only a few times. The rearrangement uses TRBV12-3 or TRBV12-4 and TRBJ1-5; D is possibly TRBD1 (6 bases). This CDR3 has 16 amino acids. V was cut by 6 bases and J by 1 base, with 16 bases left in between. The CDR3 DNA sequence: TGTGCCAGCAGCCCCGGGAAACAGGGAAGCAATCAGCCCCAGCATTTT. It encodes CASSPGKQGSNQPQHF.

This clonotype came up many times. The chain couples TRBV20-1 to TRBJ2-3, with D tentatively TRBD2 (6 bases). This CDR3 contains 14 residues. V gave up 6 bases and J gave up 1 base, with 14 bases separating them. Germline V gene sequence: CDR1 DFQATT, CDR2 SNEGSKA (reference sequence). CDR3 region: CSAPPERGTDTQYF. In DNA form, the CDR3 reads TGCAGTGCGCCTCCCGAGCGGGGCACAGATACGCAGTATTTT.

This clonotype was recorded many times. The chain couples TRBV10-3 to TRBJ2-3, with D perhaps TRBD2 (6 bases). Deletions cut 4 bases from V and 6 bases from J, with 17 bases between. The V gene's germline CDR1 is ENHRY and CDR2 SYGVKD. CDR3 length: 15 amino acids. In nucleotides, the CDR3 is TGTGCCATCAGTGCGGGTGCGGGGAGTCGGGATACGCAGTATTTT. It encodes CAISAGAGSRDTQYF.

The J gene is TRBJ2-2, the V gene TRBV14; maybe TRBD2 (6 bases). The CDR3 is made up of 15 amino acids. The ends were cut back, 4 bases at V and 1 base at J, with 10 bases in the middle. Germline CDR1 reads SGHDN; CDR2 reads FVKESK. The chain's CDR3 is CASSPRDLNTGELFF. The CDR3, as DNA: TGTGCCAGCAGCCCTCGGGACTTGAACACCGGGGAGCTGTTTTTT.